This TCR beta chain is from a study of identical twins. TCRdb re-derived calls from the 5' RACE reads in MiXCR, one entry per CDR3 protein. The profile shows about 490,000 distinct CDR3 sequences, 13% to 15% of them singletons. Remarks on this clonotype: The antigen is unknown.

V was shortened by 4 bases and J by 1 base, with 15 bases between the two germline ends. CDR1 is SQVTM and CDR2 is ANQGSEA in the germline V gene. The CDR3 is 15 residues long. Study-wide points: In cord blood, abundant beta clonotypes had fewer insertions; memory showed no trend. Out-of-frame TCR alpha sharing observed in monozygotic twins exceeded model estimates. Out-of-frame alpha sequences that twins shared showed excess low generation probability. The study drew conclusions from cross-sectional statistical analysis, not from following the same donors.

These data also featured in a second study, about yellow fever vaccine responses in identical twins.

The sequence came from a young woman in good health. The J gene is TRBJ2-3, the V gene TRBV29-1; D assignment may be TRBD1 or TRBD2 (5 bases each). Input material: CD4+ T cells sorted from blood. This CDR3 reads CSVVRGAWGTDTQYF. In DNA, the CDR3 is TGCAGCGTTGTACGAGGGGCTTGGGGCACAGATACGCAGTATTTT.